Following are 27 T cell receptor beta chains from one sample sequenced in a study of blood T cells in healthy people across ages. Sample-barcoded 5' priming and a J-beta primer mix drove a second PCR of roughly 7 to 11 cycles. TCRdb recomputed calls from the 5' RACE reads with MiXCR, one row per CDR3 protein. The table records about 1.1 million distinct CDR3 sequences, under 40% of them present only once. Sample: blood. These receptor sequences come from a man aged 18-30 years in good health.

The J gene is TRBJ2-2, the V gene TRBV12-3 or TRBV12-4; TRBD2 aligns across 10 bases. V lost 4 bases to trimming and J lost 2 bases; unmatched junction nucleotides: 10. The CDR3 sequence is 18 residues long. CDR3 loop: CASSSSSGGLHNTGELFF. CDR3 coding DNA: TGTGCCAGCAGTTCCTCTAGCGGGGGTCTTCATAACACCGGGGAGCTGTTTTTT.

This clonotype appeared a few times. This chain uses TRBV4-3 with TRBJ2-3, with D unresolved. V was cut by 0 bases and J by 0 bases, with 7 bases left in between. The CDR3 totals 15 residues. Germline CDR1 and CDR2: LGHNA and YSLEER. The CDR3 DNA sequence: TGCGCCAGCAGCCAAGATGGGTACAGCACAGATACGCAGTATTTT. Translated: CASSQDGYSTDTQYF.

The chain is built from TRBV5-1 and TRBJ1-2, with unresolved D. This CDR3 has 11 amino acids. Deletions cut 3 bases from V and 9 bases from J, with 9 bases between. Germline V gene lookup returns CDR1 SGHRS and CDR2 YFSETQ. The CDR3 DNA is TGCGCCAGCAGCTCCGGGAATCGCTACACCTTC. Residues: CASSSGNRYTF.

V usage is TRBV9 and J usage is TRBJ2-2; the D is unclear. CDR3 size: 11 residues. V shed 0 bases and J shed 8 bases, with 2 bases lying between them. Germline V CDR1 and CDR2: SGDLS, YYNGEE. The DNA for the CDR3 is TGTGCCAGCAGCGTAGGTGGGGAGCTGTTTTTT. It is translated as CASSVGGELFF.

In its sample, this clonotype was seen a few times. The chain has TRBV24-1 and TRBJ2-1; D is tentatively TRBD1 or TRBD2 (6 bases each). The CDR3 runs 15 residues. Trimming took 1 base from V and 7 from J, leaving 13 bases between them. Germline V gene sequence: CDR1 KGHDR, CDR2 SFDVKD. CDR3 sequence reads: CATSDFRQGRNEQFF. In DNA form, the CDR3 reads TGTGCCACCAGTGATTTCCGGCAGGGGAGGAATGAGCAGTTCTTC.

The sample holds a few counts of this clonotype. This chain links TRBV5-1 with TRBJ2-1; D may match TRBD1 or TRBD2 (5 bases each). V shed 1 base and J shed 0 bases, with 11 bases lying between them. Looked up from germline, CDR1 is SGHRS and CDR2 is YFSETQ. This CDR3 comprises 16 residues. CDR3: CASSLTGTTSYNEQFF. In DNA, the CDR3 is TGCGCCAGCAGCTTGACCGGGACCACCTCCTACAATGAGCAGTTCTTC.

The chain joins TRBV18 to TRBJ1-1; no firm D call. This CDR3 has 12 residues. With 8 bases removed from V and 1 base from J, the gap between germline ends came to 8 bases. Germline CDR1 KGHSH, CDR2 LQKENI. DNA for the CDR3: TGTGCCAGCGAGGTAGGGAACACTGAAGCTTTCTTT. Residues: CASEVGNTEAFF. The full variable domain, with the rest looked up from reference TRBV18 and TRBJ1-1, is NAGVMQNPRHLVRRRGQEARLRCSPMKGHSHVYWYRQLPEEGLKFMVYLQKENIIDESGMPKERFSAEFPKEGPSILRIQQVVRGDSAAYFCASEVGNTEAFFGQGTRLTVV.

This chain links TRBV25-1 with TRBJ1-4; no clear D. Germline CDR1 and CDR2: MGHDK and SYGVNS. V lost 1 base, J lost 4 bases, and 7 bases lay in between. The CDR3 is 14 amino acids. CDR3 in amino acids: CASSESIHNEKLFF. DNA of the CDR3: TGTGCCAGCAGTGAATCCATCCATAATGAAAAACTGTTTTTT.

V and J are TRBV7-9 and TRBJ1-1; TRBD1 is a possible D gene (5 bases). Trimming removed 2 bases from V and 4 bases from J, with 14 bases in between. The CDR3 totals 15 residues. The germline gives CDR1 SEHNR, CDR2 FQNEAQ (reference sequence). The CDR3 bases are TGTGCCAGCAGCTTATCATCAGGGATGGCCACTGAAGCTTTCTTT. Protein: CASSLSSGMATEAFF. Drawing the rest from reference TRBV7-9 and TRBJ1-1, the complete variable domain is DTGVSQNPRHKITKRGQNVTFRCDPISEHNRLYWYRQTLGQGPEFLTYFQNEAQLEKSRLLSDRFSAERPKGSFSTLEIQRTEQGDSAMYLCASSLSSGMATEAFFGQGTRLTVV.

Concerning this clonotype: A much larger clone lies one base from this, so it may be a read error. V usage is TRBV4-1 and J usage is TRBJ1-1; possibly TRBD1 for D (5 bases). Germline values: CDR1 MGHRA, CDR2 YSYEKL. The CDR3 loop spans 13 amino acids. CDR3 residues: CASGQGVRHEAFF. CDR3 DNA sequence: TGCGCCAGCGGCCAGGGTGTTCGGCATGAAGCTTTCTTT.

The chain employs TRBV6-1 and TRBJ2-7, with a possible D match to TRBD1 (6 bases). The germline V and J ends were trimmed by 6 bases and 2 bases, with 20 bases remaining between them. The CDR3 loop spans 16 amino acids. The germline V gene has CDR1 MNHNS and CDR2 SASEGT. This CDR3 is CASRNNYREWTYEQYF. CDR3 in DNA: TGTGCCAGCAGAAACAACTACAGGGAATGGACCTACGAGCAGTACTTC.

This clonotype showed up many times. An end of the junction does not agree with germline; a read error may underlie this. This sequence joins TRBV5-1 and TRBJ2-3; 8 positions agree with TRBD2. In germline, CDR1 is SGHRS, CDR2 YFSETQ. The CDR3 contains 14 residues. CDR3 DNA sequence: TGTGCCAGCAGCTTAGCGGGGTCAACAGATACGCAGTATTTT. Translated, it gives CASSLAGSTDTQYF. The variable domain in full, with the rest retrieved from reference TRBV5-1 and TRBJ2-3, is KAGVTQTPRYLIKTRGQQVTLSCSPISGHRSVSWYQQTPGQGLQFLFEYFSETQRNKGNFPGRFSGRQFSNSRSEMNVSTLELGDSALYLCASSLAGSTDTQYFGPGTRLTVL.

Note on this clonotype: Given a much more abundant clone one base away, this may be a read error. V is TRBV10-3 and J is TRBJ1-4; no clear D gene. This CDR3 has 14 residues. Germline V gene data show CDR1 as ENHRY and CDR2 as SYGVKD. The CDR3 nucleotides read TGTACCATCAGCGACGGAACAACTAATGAAAAACTGTTTTTT. Translation: CTISDGTTNEKLFF.

This clonotype has a handful of counts. This CDR3 is CASSRQGGLAEQYF. The CDR3 DNA is TGTGCCAGCTCACGGCAGGGGGGGTTAGCCGAGCAGTACTTC. The chain links TRBV18 to TRBJ2-7, with D possibly being TRBD1 or TRBD2 (7 bases each). V was trimmed by 4 bases and J by 6 bases, leaving 16 bases between them. Per germline, CDR1 KGHSH and CDR2 LQKENI. The length of the CDR3 is 14 residues.

The J gene is TRBJ2-1, the V gene TRBV5-6; D gene unclear. Germline V gene sequence: CDR1 SGHDT, CDR2 YYEEEE. CDR3 length: 14 residues. V was cut by 0 bases and J by 9 bases, with 13 bases left in between. In DNA, the CDR3 is TGTGCCAGCAGCTTGGATGTAGGGTTTGGTGAGCAGTTCTTC. Translation gives CASSLDVGFGEQFF.

V is TRBV12-3 or TRBV12-4 and J is TRBJ1-4; 7 bases align to TRBD1. This CDR3 contains 13 residues. The V gene end was trimmed by 11 bases and the J gene end by 6 bases; junction bases not matched to a gene: 9. CDR3 loop: CACYGQGDEKLFF. The CDR3 bases are TGTGCCTGCTACGGGCAGGGGGATGAAAAACTGTTTTTT.

The chain carries TRBV29-1 and TRBJ2-1; 9 nucleotides agree with TRBD2. This CDR3 spans 15 amino acids. Germline CDR1 SQVTM, CDR2 ANQGSEA. After removal of 1 base from V and 2 bases from J, the junction contained 3 bases not matched to a gene. In DNA, the CDR3 is TGCAGCGTTGAAGGGGTAGCGGGGGCCTACAATGAGCAGTTCTTC. It encodes CSVEGVAGAYNEQFF.

Ten or more counts support this clonotype. The chain's CDR3 is CASSLSWNQPQHF. CDR3 nucleotides: TGTGCCAGCAGCTTATCCTGGAATCAGCCCCAGCATTTT. V and J are TRBV7-2 and TRBJ1-5; D not certain. V gave up 2 bases and J gave up 4 bases, with 6 bases separating them. Germline assignment: CDR1 SGHTA and CDR2 FQGNSA. This CDR3 contains 13 residues.

The J gene is TRBJ1-1, the V gene TRBV9; D is possibly TRBD1 (6 bases). The CDR3 is made up of 16 amino acids. Trimming shortened V by 0 bases and J by 4 bases, and 16 bases separated the two germline ends. CDR1 and CDR2 (germline): SGDLS, YYNGEE. The CDR3 region has the DNA TGTGCCAGCAGCGTAGACCCGGGACATGACTTCACTGAAGCTTTCTTT. This codes for CASSVDPGHDFTEAFF.

Concerning this clonotype itself: A read error may account for a junction end that differs from germline. This chain connects TRBV5-1 to TRBJ2-5; tentatively, D is TRBD1 or TRBD2 (5 bases each). CDR3 size: 15 residues. Germline assignment: CDR1 SGHRS and CDR2 YFSETQ. The CDR3 coding sequence is TGCGCCAGCAGCTCCGAGGGGATGTACCAAGGGACCCAGTACTTC. It is translated as CASSSEGMYQGTQYF.

V is TRBV12-3 or TRBV12-4 and J is TRBJ1-2; tentative D call: TRBD1 (6 bases). V was cut by 5 bases and J by 8 bases, with 15 bases left in between. CDR3 length: 13 amino acids. For the CDR3, the DNA is TGTGCCAGCAGTCATACAGGGTATCAGGGCTACACCTTC. Encoded protein: CASSHTGYQGYTF.

The chain combines TRBV7-9 with TRBJ2-3; 10 bases agree with TRBD1. The V gene end was trimmed by 2 bases and the J gene end by 11 bases; junction bases not matched to a gene: 7. The germline gives CDR1 SEHNR, CDR2 FQNEAQ (reference sequence). This CDR3 spans 14 amino acids. The CDR3 sequence is CASSLLTGGERQYF. The CDR3 DNA is TGTGCCAGCAGCTTATTGACAGGGGGCGAAAGGCAGTATTTT. Based on the CDR3 plus reference TRBV7-9 and TRBJ2-3, the full variable domain is DTGVSQNPRHKITKRGQNVTFRCDPISEHNRLYWYRQTLGQGPEFLTYFQNEAQLEKSRLLSDRFSAERPKGSFSTLEIQRTEQGDSAMYLCASSLLTGGERQYFGPGTRLTVL.

This chain joins TRBV5-1 and TRBJ2-1; 12 nucleotides match TRBD2. Germline assignment: CDR1 SGHRS and CDR2 YFSETQ. Trimming took 6 bases from V and 0 from J; bases not matched to a gene: 10. The CDR3 is 18 residues long. The CDR3 DNA reads as TGCGCCAGCAACCCTGGATCTAGCGGGAGGGCCTCCTACAATGAGCAGTTCTTC. This codes for CASNPGSSGRASYNEQFF.

This clonotype was found a few times. The CDR3: CASSLAPEKLFF. Written as DNA, the CDR3 is TGTGCCAGCAGCTTAGCACCGGAAAAACTGTTTTTT. This chain uses TRBV7-9 with TRBJ1-4; unclear D gene. Germline V gene sequence: CDR1 SEHNR, CDR2 FQNEAQ (reference sequence). CDR3 length equals 12 residues. With 0 bases removed from V and 8 bases from J, the gap between germline ends came to 4 bases.

This clonotype was detected many times. V usage is TRBV4-1 and J usage is TRBJ1-2; tentatively, D is TRBD1 (6 bases). Germline values: CDR1 MGHRA, CDR2 YSYEKL. Trimming left V 2 bases short and J 0 bases short, with 16 bases between. The CDR3 is 17 residues long. The CDR3 sequence is CASSQPMGAPSNYGYTF. The CDR3 DNA is TGCGCCAGCAGCCAACCGATGGGGGCGCCTTCTAACTATGGCTACACCTTC.

The chain uses TRBV7-9 and TRBJ2-3; D is unresolved. Per germline, CDR1 SEHNR and CDR2 FQNEAQ (reference sequence). The CDR3 is made up of 14 amino acids. V was cut by 5 bases and J by 5 bases, with 14 bases left in between. DNA of the CDR3: TGTGCCAGCAGCCGCCCTCAAGATGTAGATACGCAGTATTTT. Its translation is CASSRPQDVDTQYF.

V and J are TRBV20-1 and TRBJ2-2, with TRBD1 as a possible D gene (6 bases). This CDR3 contains 12 residues. Germline-derived CDR1 and CDR2 are DFQATT and SNEGSKA (reference sequence). With 6 bases removed from V and 12 bases from J, the gap between germline ends came to 17 bases. This CDR3 reads CSAKPVQGKLFF. CDR3 DNA sequence: TGCAGTGCCAAGCCGGTTCAGGGGAAGCTGTTTTTT.